This T cell receptor (beta chain) was obtained from a study of OX40 agonist ivuxolimab in advanced cancers. Study in general: One patient with hepatocellular carcinoma and two with cutaneous melanoma, three in all, had partial responses. General study findings and limits: Fewer expanded clones were found on average in CD4+ than in CD8+ T cells. Within 6 weeks, CD4+ and CD8+ blood T cells expanded clonally at 0.1 to 3.0 mg/kg.

Clones were read by immunoSEQ multiplex PCR, and TCRdb kept only the in-frame ones, dropping some. The data show fewer than 50,000 clones, with approximately 86% seen just once and more than 6.5% held by the top ten. Trimming stripped 0 bases from V and 2 bases from J, with 10 bases between. CDR3 length: 15 residues. Germline V lookup: CDR1 MNHNS, CDR2 SASEGT. Comments on this clone: Its specificity is not known.

The chain recombines TRBV6-1 with TRBJ1-1; D possibly corresponds to TRBD1 (6 bases). The sequences come from CD4+ or CD8+ T cells sorted from blood, collected in a trial of the OX40 agonist ivuxolimab. The sequence came from an adult with an advanced solid tumor such as melanoma, head and neck, liver or kidney cancer. DNA of the CDR3: TGTGCCAGCAGTGAAGCGGGACAAATCAACACTGAAGCTTTCTTT. Protein sequence: CASSEAGQINTEAFF.